The source of this T cell receptor beta chain is a study of T-cell reconstitution after alpha-beta-depleted transplantation in children. There are a few counts of this clonotype. Using unique molecular identifiers, the investigators prepared the TCRbeta library. MiXCR, run by TCRdb on the PCR reads, gives a single entry per CDR3 protein. The data contain 350,000 to 400,000 distinct CDR3 sequences, approximately 20% of them singletons. The CDR3 is 14 residues long. Between the trimmed V and J ends, which lost 2 bases and 2 bases, there was a span of 9 bases. The chain links TRBV12-3 or TRBV12-4 to TRBJ1-1; D possibly corresponds to TRBD1 (5 bases). Sample: PBMCs from the stem cell graft donor, taken from the stem cell graft. The receptor was isolated from a human donor who donated a stem cell graft to a child with acute myeloid leukemia. The CDR3: CASSLWGVNTEAFF. CDR3 DNA: TGTGCCAGCAGTTTATGGGGCGTTAACACTGAAGCTTTCTTT.